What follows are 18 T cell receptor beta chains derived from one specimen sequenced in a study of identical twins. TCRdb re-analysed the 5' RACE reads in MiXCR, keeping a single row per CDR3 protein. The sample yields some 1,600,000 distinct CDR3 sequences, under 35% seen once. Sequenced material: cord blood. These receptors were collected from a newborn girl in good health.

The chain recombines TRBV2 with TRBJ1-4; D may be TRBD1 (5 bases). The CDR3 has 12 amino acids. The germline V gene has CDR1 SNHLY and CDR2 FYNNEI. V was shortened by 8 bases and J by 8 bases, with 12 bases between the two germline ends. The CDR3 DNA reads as TGTGCCAGCTCCGGGACCCAGGAAAAACTGTTTTTT. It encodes CASSGTQEKLFF.

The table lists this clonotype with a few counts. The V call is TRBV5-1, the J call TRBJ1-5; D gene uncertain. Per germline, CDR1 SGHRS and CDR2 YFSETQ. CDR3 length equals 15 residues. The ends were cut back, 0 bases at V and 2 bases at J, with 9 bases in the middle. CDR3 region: CASSLGGYGNQPQHF. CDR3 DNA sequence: TGCGCCAGCAGCTTGGGGGGTTACGGCAATCAGCCCCAGCATTTT.

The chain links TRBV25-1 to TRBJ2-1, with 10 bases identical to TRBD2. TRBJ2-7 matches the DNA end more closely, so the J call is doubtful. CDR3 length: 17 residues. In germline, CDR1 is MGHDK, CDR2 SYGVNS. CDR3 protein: CASSEGGAGGAYNEQYF. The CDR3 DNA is TGTGCCAGCAGTGAAGGGGGAGCGGGAGGGGCCTACAATGAGCAGTACTTC.

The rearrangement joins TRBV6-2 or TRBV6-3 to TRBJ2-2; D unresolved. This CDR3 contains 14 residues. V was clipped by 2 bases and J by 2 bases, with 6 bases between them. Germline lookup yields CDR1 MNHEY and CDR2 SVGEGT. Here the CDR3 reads CASSYIPNTGELFF. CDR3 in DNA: TGTGCCAGCAGTTACATCCCAAACACCGGGGAGCTGTTTTTT.

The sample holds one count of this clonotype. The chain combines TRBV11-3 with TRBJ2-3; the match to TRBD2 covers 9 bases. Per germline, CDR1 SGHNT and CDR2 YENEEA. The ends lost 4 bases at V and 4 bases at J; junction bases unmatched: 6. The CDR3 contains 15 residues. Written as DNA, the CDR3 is TGTGCCAGCAGCTCTGGAGTAGCGGGGGCAGATACGCAGTATTTT. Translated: CASSSGVAGADTQYF. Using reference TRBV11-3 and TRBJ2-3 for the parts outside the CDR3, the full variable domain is EAGVVQSPRYKIIEKKQPVAFWCNPISGHNTLYWYLQNLGQGPELLIRYENEEAVDDSQLPKDRFSAERLKGVDSTLKIQPAELGDSAVYLCASSSGVAGADTQYFGPGTRLTVL.

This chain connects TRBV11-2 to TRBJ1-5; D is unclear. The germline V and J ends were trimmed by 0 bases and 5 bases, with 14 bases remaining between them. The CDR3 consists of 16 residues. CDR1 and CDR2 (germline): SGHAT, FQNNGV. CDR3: CASSLDRTPTYQPQHF. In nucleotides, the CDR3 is TGTGCCAGCAGCTTAGATAGGACGCCGACCTATCAGCCCCAGCATTTT.

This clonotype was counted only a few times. The CDR3 DNA is TGCAGCGTCTCCCCGGGACAGGCGGCTTACGAGCAGTACTTC. This sequence encodes CSVSPGQAAYEQYF. The chain recombines TRBV29-1 with TRBJ2-7; 8 bases align to TRBD1. Germline CDR1 is SQVTM and CDR2 is ANQGSEA. J gave up 4 bases and V 6 bases, and 11 bases lay outside the gene matches. The CDR3 totals 14 residues.

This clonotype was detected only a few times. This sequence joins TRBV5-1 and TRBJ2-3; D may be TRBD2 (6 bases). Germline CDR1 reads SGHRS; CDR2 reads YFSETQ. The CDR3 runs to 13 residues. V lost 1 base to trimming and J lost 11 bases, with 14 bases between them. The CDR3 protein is CASSLPGAGRQYF. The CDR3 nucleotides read TGCGCCAGCAGCTTGCCCGGGGCGGGGAGGCAGTATTTT.

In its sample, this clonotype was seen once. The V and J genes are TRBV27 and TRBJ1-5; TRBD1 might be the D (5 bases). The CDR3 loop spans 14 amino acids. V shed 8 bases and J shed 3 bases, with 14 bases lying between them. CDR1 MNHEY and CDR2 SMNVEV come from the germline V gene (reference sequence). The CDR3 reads CASRDHDPNQPQHF. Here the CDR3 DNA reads TGTGCCAGCCGGGACCACGATCCCAATCAGCCCCAGCATTTT.

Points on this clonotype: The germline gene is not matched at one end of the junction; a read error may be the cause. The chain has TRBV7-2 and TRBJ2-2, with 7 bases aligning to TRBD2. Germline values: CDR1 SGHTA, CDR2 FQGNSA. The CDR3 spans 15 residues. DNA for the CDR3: TGTGCCAGCAGCTTAGGACTAGCCCTCACCGAGGAGCTGTTTTTT. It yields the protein CASSLGLALTEELFF.

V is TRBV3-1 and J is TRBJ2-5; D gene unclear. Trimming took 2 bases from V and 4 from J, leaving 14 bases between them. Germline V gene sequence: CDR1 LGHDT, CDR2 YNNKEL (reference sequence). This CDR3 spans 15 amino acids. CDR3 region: CASSQFSVAVETQYF. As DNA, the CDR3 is TGTGCCAGCAGCCAATTCAGTGTGGCCGTAGAGACCCAGTACTTC.

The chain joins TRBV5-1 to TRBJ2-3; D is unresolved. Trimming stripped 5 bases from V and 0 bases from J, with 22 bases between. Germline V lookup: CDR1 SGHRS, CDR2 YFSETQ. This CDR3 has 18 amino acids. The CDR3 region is CASRLLVHALRSTDTQYF. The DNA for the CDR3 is TGCGCCAGCAGGCTTCTAGTTCATGCCCTCCGTAGCACAGATACGCAGTATTTT. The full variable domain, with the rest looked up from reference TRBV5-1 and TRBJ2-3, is KAGVTQTPRYLIKTRGQQVTLSCSPISGHRSVSWYQQTPGQGLQFLFEYFSETQRNKGNFPGRFSGRQFSNSRSEMNVSTLELGDSALYLCASRLLVHALRSTDTQYFGPGTRLTVL.

The CDR3 spells CSADDRGPSADTQYF. In DNA form, the CDR3 reads TGCAGTGCAGACGACAGGGGGCCATCCGCAGATACGCAGTATTTT. The V and J genes are TRBV20-1 and TRBJ2-3; 10 bases fit TRBD1. The CDR3 has 15 amino acids. Germline lookup yields CDR1 DFQATT and CDR2 SNEGSKA (reference sequence). The J segment lost 4 bases and the V segment lost 6 bases, leaving 10 bases of the junction unmatched.

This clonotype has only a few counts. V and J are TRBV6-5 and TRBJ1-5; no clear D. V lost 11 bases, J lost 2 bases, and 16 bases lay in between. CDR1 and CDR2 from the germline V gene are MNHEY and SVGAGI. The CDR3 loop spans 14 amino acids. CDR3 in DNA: TGTGCCTGCACCAACCGGAGGCGCAATCAGCCCCAGCATTTT. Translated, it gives CACTNRRRNQPQHF.

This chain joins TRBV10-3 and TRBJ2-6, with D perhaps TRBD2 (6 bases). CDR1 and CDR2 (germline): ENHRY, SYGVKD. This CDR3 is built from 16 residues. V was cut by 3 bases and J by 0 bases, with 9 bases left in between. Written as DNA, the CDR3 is TGTGCCATCAGTGATGGGAGGAGCTCTGGGGCCAACGTCCTGACTTTC. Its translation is CAISDGRSSGANVLTF.

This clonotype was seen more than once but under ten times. CDR3: CSVAGRTGPNTEAFF. For the CDR3, the DNA is TGCAGCGTTGCTGGGCGGACCGGACCGAACACTGAAGCTTTCTTT. The J gene is TRBJ1-1, the V gene TRBV29-1; D is uncertain. Germline CDR1 is SQVTM and CDR2 is ANQGSEA. Trimming cost V 4 bases and J 1 base, with 16 bases left between them. CDR3 length: 15 residues. Full variable domain (missing parts from reference TRBV29-1 and TRBJ1-1): SAVISQKPSRDICQRGTSLTIQCQVDSQVTMMFWYRQQPGQSLTLIATANQGSEATYESGFVIDKFPISRPNLTFSTLTVSNMSPEDSSIYLCSVAGRTGPNTEAFFGQGTRLTVV.

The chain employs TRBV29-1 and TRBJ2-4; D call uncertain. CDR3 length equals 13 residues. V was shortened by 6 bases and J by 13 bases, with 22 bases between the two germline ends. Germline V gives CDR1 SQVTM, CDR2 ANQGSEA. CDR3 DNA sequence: TGCAGCGTCGCTAGGACGGCTACCTACGGGCAGTACTTC. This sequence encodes CSVARTATYGQYF.

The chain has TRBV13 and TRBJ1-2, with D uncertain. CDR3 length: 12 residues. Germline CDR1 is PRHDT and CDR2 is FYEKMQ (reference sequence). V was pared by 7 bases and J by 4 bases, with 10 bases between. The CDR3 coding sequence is TGTGCCAGCATGACCCACCCCTATGGCTACACCTTC. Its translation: CASMTHPYGYTF.